This T cell receptor beta chain comes out of a study of blood T cell repertoires in COVID-19. CDR3 length: 15 residues. Germline V lookup: CDR1 MNHNY, CDR2 SVGAGI (reference sequence). The ends were cut back, 6 bases at V and 6 bases at J, with 18 bases in the middle. Data came from immunoSEQ multiplex PCR; TCRdb stores just in-frame clones and leaves some out. Among some 69,000 clones listed, about 82% were seen once. Sequencing was done on a sample of peripheral blood. This TCR was recovered from a woman aged 60 to 75 with acute or convalescent COVID-19. This sequence joins TRBV6-6 and TRBJ2-1; no clear D gene. DNA for the CDR3: TGTGCCAGCAGCCATCATCTACGCCGGGTCAATGAGCAGTTCTTC. Protein sequence: CASSHHLRRVNEQFF.